Listed below are T cell receptor beta chains from one sample, sequenced in a study of cytomegalovirus exposure and HLA in healthy donors. The assay was immunoSEQ multiplex PCR, and TCRdb's table has in-frame clones only and misses some. Among around 140,000 clones, around 80% were seen once, and the ten largest hold about 1.6%. The sequencing sample was made of PBMCs. The receptors were sampled from a young woman in good health and CMV-seronegative. CDR3s include the opening cysteine and the closing phenylalanine or tryptophan. Fields, in order: D gene, clone size, J gene, V gene, CDR3 DNA, CDR3 protein. D genes are given only for firm matches. Expanded clones are given a class, and other clones once, few, many or no size at all.

D: NA; size: NA; J: TRBJ2-2; V: TRBV6-4; DNA: TGTGCCAGCAGTGTGACACCCACCGGGGAGCTGTTTTTT; CDR3: CASSVTPTGELFF
D: TRBD2; size: once; J: TRBJ2-3; V: TRBV7-2; DNA: TGTGCCAGCAGTCAAGCGGGAGGAGGCGCAGATACGCAGTATTTT; CDR3: CASSQAGGGADTQYF
D: NA; size: few; J: TRBJ2-7; V: TRBV14; DNA: TGTGCCAGCAGCCAAGAATCGGTCTACGAGCAGTACTTC; CDR3: CASSQESVYEQYF
D: NA; size: NA; J: TRBJ2-3; V: TRBV5-1; DNA: TGCGCCAGCAGCCCAGATGGTCGGAGTACGCAGTATTTT; CDR3: CASSPDGRSTQYF
D: TRBD2; size: NA; J: TRBJ2-1; V: TRBV6-6; DNA: TGTGCCAGCAGTCCCCAGCGGGAGCCCTACAATGAGCAGTTCTTC; CDR3: CASSPQREPYNEQFF
D: TRBD2; size: NA; J: TRBJ2-1; V: TRBV7-6; DNA: TGTGCCAGCAGCGTTAAACTAGCGGGAGATTACAATGAGCAGTTCTTC; CDR3: CASSVKLAGDYNEQFF
D: NA; size: NA; J: TRBJ2-5; V: TRBV27; DNA: TGTGCCAGCAGCCCTGGTGCCAGAGGGGAGACCCAGTACTTC; CDR3: CASSPGARGETQYF
D: NA; size: NA; J: TRBJ2-3; V: TRBV29-1; DNA: TGCAGCGTTGACGGGGGCACAGATACGCAGTATTTT; CDR3: CSVDGGTDTQYF
D: NA; size: few; J: TRBJ1-2; V: TRBV6-6; DNA: TGTGCCAGCAGGCCAGACAGCAACGCTAACTATGGCTACACCTTC; CDR3: CASRPDSNANYGYTF
D: TRBD2; size: NA; J: TRBJ2-3; V: TRBV7-9; DNA: TGTGCCAGCAGCTTAGTAAGCGGGAGTGGGTCAGATACGCAGTATTTT; CDR3: CASSLVSGSGSDTQYF
D: NA; size: NA; J: TRBJ2-3; V: TRBV5-6; DNA: TGTGCCAGCAGCTTGGGCGGGACGGCGGGGATTACGCAGTATTTT; CDR3: CASSLGGTAGITQYF
D: TRBD2; size: NA; J: TRBJ2-1; V: TRBV7-4; DNA: TGTGCCAGCAGCCCGGTGACTAGCGGACAGAGCTCCTACAATGAGCAGTTCTTC; CDR3: CASSPVTSGQSSYNEQFF
D: NA; size: NA; J: TRBJ1-2; V: TRBV4-2; DNA: TGTGCCAGCAGCCAAGATCTCCCCTCCGATGGCTACACCTTC; CDR3: CASSQDLPSDGYTF
D: TRBD2; size: NA; J: TRBJ2-5; V: TRBV25-1; DNA: TGTGCCAGCAGTGAATATGGGCTAGCGGCCCAAGAGACCCAGTACTTC; CDR3: CASSEYGLAAQETQYF
D: NA; size: NA; J: TRBJ1-4; V: TRBV7-6; DNA: TGTGCCAGCAGTCCCGGGACTTTCGTGGAAAAACTGTTTTTT; CDR3: CASSPGTFVEKLFF
D: NA; size: NA; J: TRBJ1-2; V: TRBV10-3; DNA: TGTGCCATCAGTGACAGGCAAACCTCCGGTGGCTACACCTTC; CDR3: CAISDRQTSGGYTF
D: NA; size: few; J: TRBJ1-4; V: TRBV20-1; DNA: TGCAGTGCTGTGTTGGAGGCAGAACTGTTTTTT; CDR3: CSAVLEAELFF
D: NA; size: NA; J: TRBJ2-7; V: TRBV27; DNA: TGTGCCAGCAGTTTTTTCATACCACTAGCAACCTACGAGCAGTACTTC; CDR3: CASSFFIPLATYEQYF
D: NA; size: NA; J: TRBJ2-2; V: TRBV11-2; DNA: TGTGCCAGCACCATATCCGACGGGGTTGTCGGGGAGCTGTTTTTT; CDR3: CASTISDGVVGELFF
D: NA; size: NA; J: TRBJ1-3; V: TRBV13; DNA: TGTGCCAGCAGCCCCGCAGTGGGTCGCGGGCCTCGGAAGATCTCTGGAAACACCATATATTTT; CDR3: CASSPAVGRGPRKISGNTIYF
D: NA; size: NA; J: TRBJ2-7; V: TRBV10-3; DNA: TGTGCCATCAGTGAGTCTAGGCGAACAGGTCCCTACGAGCAGTACTTC; CDR3: CAISESRRTGPYEQYF
D: NA; size: few; J: TRBJ1-1; V: TRBV5-4; DNA: TGTGCCAGCAGCTTGGATCGAGTGAACACTGAAGCTTTCTTT; CDR3: CASSLDRVNTEAFF
D: NA; size: NA; J: TRBJ2-7; V: TRBV7-9; DNA: TGTGCCAGCAGCTTAGACTTCTACGAGCAGTACTTC; CDR3: CASSLDFYEQYF
D: NA; size: once; J: TRBJ2-2; V: TRBV5-6; DNA: TGTGCCAGCAGCTTGCGAGCCATTACCGGGGAGCTGTTTTTT; CDR3: CASSLRAITGELFF
D: TRBD2; size: NA; J: TRBJ2-7; V: TRBV5-6; DNA: TGTGCCAGCAGCTTGAGGGGACTAGCGGGAGGGCCAGCCTACGAGCAGTACTTC; CDR3: CASSLRGLAGGPAYEQYF
D: TRBD2; size: NA; J: TRBJ2-3; V: TRBV2; DNA: TGTGCCAGCAGTGAAAAGGGTGGGGACACTTGGACTAGCGGAGGGGGGCTTGATACGCAGTATTTT; CDR3: CASSEKGGDTWTSGGGLDTQYF
D: NA; size: NA; J: TRBJ1-4; V: TRBV6-1; DNA: TGTGCCAGCAGCAAGACAGAAACGAATGAAAAACTGTTTTTT; CDR3: CASSKTETNEKLFF
D: TRBD1; size: NA; J: TRBJ2-5; V: TRBV25-1; DNA: TGTGCCAGCAGTGTGATCCCGGGACAGGGGACCGAGACCCAGTACTTC; CDR3: CASSVIPGQGTETQYF
D: NA; size: once; J: TRBJ2-5; V: TRBV5-1; DNA: TGCGCCAGCAGCACAGGGCAGGAGACCCAGTACTTC; CDR3: CASSTGQETQYF
D: TRBD1; size: NA; J: TRBJ1-3; V: TRBV6-1; DNA: TGTGCCAGCAGTGCGACCGGGACAGGGTCATCTGGAAACACCATATATTTT; CDR3: CASSATGTGSSGNTIYF
D: NA; size: NA; J: TRBJ1-3; V: TRBV6-1; DNA: TGTGCCAGCAGTGAAGCGCTGGGGGGTGGAAACGCCATATATTTT; CDR3: CASSEALGGGNAIYF
D: NA; size: NA; J: TRBJ1-3; V: TRBV6-5; DNA: TGTGCCAGCAGTTATAGCGGGGGCGACGGAAACACCATATATTTT; CDR3: CASSYSGGDGNTIYF
D: TRBD2; size: once; J: TRBJ2-5; V: TRBV15; DNA: TGTGCCACCAGCTCTCGCGGGAGAGGGGAGACCCAGTACTTC; CDR3: CATSSRGRGETQYF
D: NA; size: NA; J: TRBJ2-1; V: TRBV27; DNA: TGTGCCAGCAGGCCGACAAGCTCCTACAATGAGCAGTTCTTC; CDR3: CASRPTSSYNEQFF
D: NA; size: NA; J: TRBJ1-5; V: TRBV4-1; DNA: TGCGCCAGCAGCCTACGGGGGGATAGCAATCAGCCCCAGCATTTT; CDR3: CASSLRGDSNQPQHF
D: NA; size: NA; J: TRBJ2-7; V: TRBV5-6; DNA: TGTGCCAGCAGCTTGGACCAGGCCTTACGAACGGAGCAGTACTTC; CDR3: CASSLDQALRTEQYF
D: TRBD1; size: NA; J: TRBJ1-1; V: TRBV7-9; DNA: TGTGCCAGCAGCTCCGCAGGGGGCGCGGGGGCTTTCTTT; CDR3: CASSSAGGAGAFF
D: NA; size: NA; J: TRBJ2-1; V: TRBV4-1; DNA: TGCGCCAGCAGCCATCCTGGTCGGGGAAATGAGCAGTTCTTC; CDR3: CASSHPGRGNEQFF
D: NA; size: NA; J: TRBJ1-3; V: TRBV2; DNA: TGTGCCAGCAGCGCGGGACGAACCCTCCTCGGAAACACCATATATTTT; CDR3: CASSAGRTLLGNTIYF
D: TRBD2; size: NA; J: TRBJ2-1; V: TRBV6-4; DNA: TGTGCCAGCAGTGACTCGATCCTAGCGGGTTACAATGAGCAGTTCTTC; CDR3: CASSDSILAGYNEQFF